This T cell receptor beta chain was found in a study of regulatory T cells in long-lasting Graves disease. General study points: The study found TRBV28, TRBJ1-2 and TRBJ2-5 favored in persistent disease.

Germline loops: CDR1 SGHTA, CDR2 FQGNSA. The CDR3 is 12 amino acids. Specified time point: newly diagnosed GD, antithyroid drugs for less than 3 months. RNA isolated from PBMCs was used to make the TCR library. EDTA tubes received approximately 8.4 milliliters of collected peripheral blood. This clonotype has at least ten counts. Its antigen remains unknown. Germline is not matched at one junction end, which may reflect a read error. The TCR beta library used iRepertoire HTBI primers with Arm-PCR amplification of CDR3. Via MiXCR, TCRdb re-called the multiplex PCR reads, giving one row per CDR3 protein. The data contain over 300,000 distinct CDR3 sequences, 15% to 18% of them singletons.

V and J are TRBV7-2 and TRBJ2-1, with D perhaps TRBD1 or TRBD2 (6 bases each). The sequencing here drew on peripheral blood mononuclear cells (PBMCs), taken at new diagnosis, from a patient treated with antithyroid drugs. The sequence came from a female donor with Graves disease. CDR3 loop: CASSPNLGGWVF. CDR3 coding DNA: TGTGCCAGCAGCCCCAACCTAGGGGGGTGGGTCTTC. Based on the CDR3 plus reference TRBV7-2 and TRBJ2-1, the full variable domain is GAGVSQSPSNKVTEKGKDVELRCDPISGHTALYWYRQSLGQGLEFLIYFQGNSAPDKSGLPSDRFSAERTGGSVSTLTIQRTQQEDSAVYLCASSPNLGGWVFGPGTRLTVL.